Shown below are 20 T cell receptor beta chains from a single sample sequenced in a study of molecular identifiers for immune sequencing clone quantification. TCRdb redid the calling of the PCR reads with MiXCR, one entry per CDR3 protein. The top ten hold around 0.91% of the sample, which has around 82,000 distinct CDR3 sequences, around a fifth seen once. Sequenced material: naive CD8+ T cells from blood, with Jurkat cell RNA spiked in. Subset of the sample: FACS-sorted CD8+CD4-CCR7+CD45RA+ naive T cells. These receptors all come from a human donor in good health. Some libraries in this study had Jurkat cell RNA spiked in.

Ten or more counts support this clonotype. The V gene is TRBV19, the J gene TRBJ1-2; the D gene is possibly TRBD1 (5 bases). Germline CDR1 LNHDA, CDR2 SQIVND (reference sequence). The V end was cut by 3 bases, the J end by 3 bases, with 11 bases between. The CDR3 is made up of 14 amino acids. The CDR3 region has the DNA TGTGCCAGTAGTATCGGACATGCCGACTATGGCTACACCTTC. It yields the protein CASSIGHADYGYTF.

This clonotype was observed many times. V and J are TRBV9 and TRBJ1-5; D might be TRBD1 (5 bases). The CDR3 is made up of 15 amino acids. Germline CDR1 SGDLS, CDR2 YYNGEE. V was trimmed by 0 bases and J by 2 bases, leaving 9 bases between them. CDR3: CASSVDEGRNQPQHF. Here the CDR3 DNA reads TGTGCCAGCAGCGTAGACGAGGGGCGCAATCAGCCCCAGCATTTT.

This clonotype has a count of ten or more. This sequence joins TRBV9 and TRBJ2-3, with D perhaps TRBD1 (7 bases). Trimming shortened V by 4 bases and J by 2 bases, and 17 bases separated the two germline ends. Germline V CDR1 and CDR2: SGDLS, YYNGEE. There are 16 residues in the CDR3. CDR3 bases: TGTGCCAGCAGCTCCGAGGGGGGACAGTACACAGATACGCAGTATTTT. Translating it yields CASSSEGGQYTDTQYF.

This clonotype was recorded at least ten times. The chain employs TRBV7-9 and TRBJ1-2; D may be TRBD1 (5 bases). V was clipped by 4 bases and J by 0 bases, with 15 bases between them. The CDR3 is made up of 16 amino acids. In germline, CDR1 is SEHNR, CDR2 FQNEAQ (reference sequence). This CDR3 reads CASSSIRGRSNYGYTF. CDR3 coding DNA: TGTGCCAGCAGCTCCATTCGGGGGAGGTCTAACTATGGCTACACCTTC.

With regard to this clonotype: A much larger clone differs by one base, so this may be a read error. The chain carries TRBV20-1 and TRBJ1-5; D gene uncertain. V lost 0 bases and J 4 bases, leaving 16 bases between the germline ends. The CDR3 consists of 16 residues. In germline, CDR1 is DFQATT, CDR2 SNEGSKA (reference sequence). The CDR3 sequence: CSARDTRVASNQPQHF. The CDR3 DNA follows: TGCAGTGCTAGAGATACGCGCGTTGCGAGTAATCAGCCCCAGCATTTT.

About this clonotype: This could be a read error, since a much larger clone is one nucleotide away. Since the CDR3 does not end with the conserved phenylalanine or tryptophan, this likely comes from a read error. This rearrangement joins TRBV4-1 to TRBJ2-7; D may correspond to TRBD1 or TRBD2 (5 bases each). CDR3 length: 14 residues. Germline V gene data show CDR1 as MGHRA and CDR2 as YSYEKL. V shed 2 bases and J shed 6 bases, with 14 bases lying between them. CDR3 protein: CASSQSRGSCEQYL. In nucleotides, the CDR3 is TGCGCCAGCAGCCAATCGAGGGGCAGCTGCGAGCAGTACCTC.

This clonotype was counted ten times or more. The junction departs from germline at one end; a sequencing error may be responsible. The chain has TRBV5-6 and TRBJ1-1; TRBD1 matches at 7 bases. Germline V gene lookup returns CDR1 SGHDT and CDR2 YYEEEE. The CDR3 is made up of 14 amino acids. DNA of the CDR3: TGCGCCAGCAGCTTGGGACAGATGAACACTGAAGCTTTCTTT. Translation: CASSLGQMNTEAFF.

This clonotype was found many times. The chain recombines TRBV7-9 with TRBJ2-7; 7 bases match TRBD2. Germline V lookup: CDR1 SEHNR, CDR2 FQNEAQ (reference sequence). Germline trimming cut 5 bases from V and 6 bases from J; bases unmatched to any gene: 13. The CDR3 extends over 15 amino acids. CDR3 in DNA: TGTGCCAGCAGCCCTCGGGCGGGAGAGAATCGCGAGCAGTACTTC. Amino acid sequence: CASSPRAGENREQYF.

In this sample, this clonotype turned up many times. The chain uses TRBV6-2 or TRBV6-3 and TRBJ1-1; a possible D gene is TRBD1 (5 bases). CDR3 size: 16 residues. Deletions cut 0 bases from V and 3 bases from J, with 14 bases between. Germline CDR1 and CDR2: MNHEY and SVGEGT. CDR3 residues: CASSYSVNAGDTEAFF. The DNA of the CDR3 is TGTGCCAGCAGTTACTCGGTAAACGCGGGGGACACTGAAGCTTTCTTT.

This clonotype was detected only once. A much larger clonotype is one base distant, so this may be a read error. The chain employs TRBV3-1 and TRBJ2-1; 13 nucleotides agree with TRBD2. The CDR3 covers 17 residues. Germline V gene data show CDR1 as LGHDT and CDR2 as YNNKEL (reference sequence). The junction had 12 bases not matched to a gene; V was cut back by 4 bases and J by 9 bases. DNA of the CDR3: TGTGCCAGCAGCCTCAGAGAGGGACTAGCGGGATTTAGTGAGCAGTTCTTC. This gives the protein CASSLREGLAGFSEQFF.

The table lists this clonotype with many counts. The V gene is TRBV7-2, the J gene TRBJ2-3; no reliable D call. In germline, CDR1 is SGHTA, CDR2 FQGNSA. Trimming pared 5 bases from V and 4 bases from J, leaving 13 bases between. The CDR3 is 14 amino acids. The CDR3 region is CASSDGLVPDTQYF. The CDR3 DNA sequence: TGTGCCAGCAGCGATGGATTGGTCCCAGATACGCAGTATTTT.

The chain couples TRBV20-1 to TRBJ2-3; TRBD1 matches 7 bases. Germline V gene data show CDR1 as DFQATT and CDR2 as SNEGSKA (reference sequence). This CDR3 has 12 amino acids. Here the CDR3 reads CSAADGQETQYF. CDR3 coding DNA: TGCAGCGCTGCAGATGGACAGGAGACGCAGTATTTT.

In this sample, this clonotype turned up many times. CDR3 residues: CASRKLAGGYEQYF. DNA of the CDR3: TGTGCCAGCAGGAAACTAGCGGGAGGTTATGAGCAGTACTTC. V is TRBV27 and J is TRBJ2-7; 12 bases map to TRBD2. Germline V CDR1 and CDR2: MNHEY, SMNVEV (reference sequence). The V and J ends lost 6 bases and 7 bases, in that order; junction bases with no gene match: 7. CDR3 length: 14 amino acids.

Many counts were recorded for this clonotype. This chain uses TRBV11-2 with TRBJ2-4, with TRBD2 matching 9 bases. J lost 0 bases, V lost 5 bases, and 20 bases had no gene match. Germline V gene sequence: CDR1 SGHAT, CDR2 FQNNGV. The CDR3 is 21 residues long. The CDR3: CASSRSTLREGGILAKNIQYF. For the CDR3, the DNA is TGTGCCAGCAGCAGATCGACCCTGCGGGAGGGCGGGATCCTAGCCAAAAACATTCAGTACTTC.

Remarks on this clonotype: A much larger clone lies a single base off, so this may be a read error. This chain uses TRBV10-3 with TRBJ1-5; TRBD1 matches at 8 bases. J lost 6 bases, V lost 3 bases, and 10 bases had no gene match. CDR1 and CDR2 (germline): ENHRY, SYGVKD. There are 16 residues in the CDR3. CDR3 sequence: CAISDPGQGAGQPQHF. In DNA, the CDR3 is TGTGCCATCAGTGATCCCGGACAGGGTGCGGGTCAGCCCCAGCATTTT.

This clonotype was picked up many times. The CDR3 loop reads CASSPERMNTEAFF. The CDR3 region has the DNA TGTGCCAGCAGCCCGGAAAGGATGAACACTGAAGCTTTCTTT. The rearrangement links TRBV6-2 or TRBV6-3 to TRBJ1-1; no firm D call. This CDR3 region has 14 residues. The germline V gene has CDR1 MNHEY and CDR2 SVGEGT. The germline V and J ends were trimmed by 6 bases and 0 bases, with 11 bases remaining between them.

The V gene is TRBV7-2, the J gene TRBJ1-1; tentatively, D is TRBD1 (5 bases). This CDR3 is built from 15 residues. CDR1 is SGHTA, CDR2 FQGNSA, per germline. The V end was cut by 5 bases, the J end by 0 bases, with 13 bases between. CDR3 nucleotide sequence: TGTGCCAGCAGCGTATTAACGACAGTGAACACTGAAGCTTTCTTT. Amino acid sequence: CASSVLTTVNTEAFF.

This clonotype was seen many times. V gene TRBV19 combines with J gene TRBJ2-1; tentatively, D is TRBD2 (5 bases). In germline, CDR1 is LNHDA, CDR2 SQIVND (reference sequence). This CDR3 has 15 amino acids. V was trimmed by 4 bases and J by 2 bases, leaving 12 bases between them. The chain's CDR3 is CASSTKDYPYNEQFF. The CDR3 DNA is TGTGCCAGTAGTACTAAAGACTATCCCTACAATGAGCAGTTCTTC.

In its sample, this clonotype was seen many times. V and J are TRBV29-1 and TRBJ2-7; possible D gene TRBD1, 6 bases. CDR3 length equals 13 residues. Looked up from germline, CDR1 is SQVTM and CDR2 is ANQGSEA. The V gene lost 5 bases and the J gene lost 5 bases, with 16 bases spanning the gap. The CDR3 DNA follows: TGCAGCGTTTCACAGGGTCGCTTCGACGAGCAGTACTTC. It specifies CSVSQGRFDEQYF.

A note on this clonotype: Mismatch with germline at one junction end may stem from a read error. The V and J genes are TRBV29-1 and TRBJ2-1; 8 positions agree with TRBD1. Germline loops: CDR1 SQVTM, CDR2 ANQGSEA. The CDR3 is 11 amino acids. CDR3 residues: CGVGQGAEQFF. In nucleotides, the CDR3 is TGCGGCGTTGGCCAGGGGGCTGAGCAGTTCTTC.